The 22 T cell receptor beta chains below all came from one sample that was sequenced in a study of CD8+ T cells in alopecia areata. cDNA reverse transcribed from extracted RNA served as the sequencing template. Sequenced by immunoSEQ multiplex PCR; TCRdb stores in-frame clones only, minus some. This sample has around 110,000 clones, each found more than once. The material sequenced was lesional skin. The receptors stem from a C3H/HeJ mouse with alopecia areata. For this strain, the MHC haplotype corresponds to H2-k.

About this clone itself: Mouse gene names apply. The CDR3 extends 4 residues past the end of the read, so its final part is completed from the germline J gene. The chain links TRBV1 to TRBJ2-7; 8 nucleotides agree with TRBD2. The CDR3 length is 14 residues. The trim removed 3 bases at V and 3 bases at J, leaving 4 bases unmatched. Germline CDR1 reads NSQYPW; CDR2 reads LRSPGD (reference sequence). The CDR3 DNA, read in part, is TGCACCTGCAGTGCGGCTGGGGGGCTCTAT. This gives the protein CTCSAAGGLY. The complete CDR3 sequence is CTCSAAGGLYEQYF.

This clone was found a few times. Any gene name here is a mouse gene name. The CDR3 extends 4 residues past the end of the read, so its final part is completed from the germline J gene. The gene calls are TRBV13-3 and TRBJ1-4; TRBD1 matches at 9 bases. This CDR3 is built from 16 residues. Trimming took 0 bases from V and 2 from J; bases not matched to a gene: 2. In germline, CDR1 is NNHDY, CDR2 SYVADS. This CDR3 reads CASSDDTGGSNERLFF. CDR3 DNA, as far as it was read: TGTGCCAGCAGTGATGATACAGGGGGCTCCAACGAA.

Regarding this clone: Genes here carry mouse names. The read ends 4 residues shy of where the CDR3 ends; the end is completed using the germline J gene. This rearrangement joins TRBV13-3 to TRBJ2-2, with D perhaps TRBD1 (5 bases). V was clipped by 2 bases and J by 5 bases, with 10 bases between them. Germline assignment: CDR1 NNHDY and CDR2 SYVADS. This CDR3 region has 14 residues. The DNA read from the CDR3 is TGTGCCAGCAGTGAGAGGGAGGGGACCGGG. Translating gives CASSEREGTG. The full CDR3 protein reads CASSEREGTGQLYF.

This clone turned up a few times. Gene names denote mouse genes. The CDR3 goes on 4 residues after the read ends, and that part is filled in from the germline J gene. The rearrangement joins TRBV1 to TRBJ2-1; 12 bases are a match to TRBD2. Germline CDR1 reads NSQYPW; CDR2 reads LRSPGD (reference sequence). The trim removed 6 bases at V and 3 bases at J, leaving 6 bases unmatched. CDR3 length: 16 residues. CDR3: CTCSLGTGGIYAEQFF. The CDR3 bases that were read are TGCACCTGCAGCCTCGGGACTGGGGGGATCTATGCT.

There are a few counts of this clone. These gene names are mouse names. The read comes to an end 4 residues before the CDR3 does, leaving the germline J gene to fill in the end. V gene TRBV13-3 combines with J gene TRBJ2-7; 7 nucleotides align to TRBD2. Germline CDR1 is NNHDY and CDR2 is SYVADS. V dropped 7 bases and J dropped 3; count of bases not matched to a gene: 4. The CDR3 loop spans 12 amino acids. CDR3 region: CASQWGDYEQYF. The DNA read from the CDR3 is TGTGCCAGCCAATGGGGGGACTAT.

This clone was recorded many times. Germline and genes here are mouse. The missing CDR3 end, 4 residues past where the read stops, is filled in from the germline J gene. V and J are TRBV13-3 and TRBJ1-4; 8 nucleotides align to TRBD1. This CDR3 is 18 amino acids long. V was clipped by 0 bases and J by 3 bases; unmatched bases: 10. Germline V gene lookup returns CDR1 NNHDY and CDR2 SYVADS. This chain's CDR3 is CASSDEWTGRVANERLFF. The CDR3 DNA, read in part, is TGTGCCAGCAGTGATGAATGGACAGGGCGGGTGGCCAACGAA.

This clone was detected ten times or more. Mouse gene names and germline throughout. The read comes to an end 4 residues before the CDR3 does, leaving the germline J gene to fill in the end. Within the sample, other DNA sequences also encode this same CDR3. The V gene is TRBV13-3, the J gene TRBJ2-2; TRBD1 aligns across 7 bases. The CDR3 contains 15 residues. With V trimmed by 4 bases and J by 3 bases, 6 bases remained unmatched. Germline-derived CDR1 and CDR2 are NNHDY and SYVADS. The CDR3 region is CASSLDRVDTGQLYF. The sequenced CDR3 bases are TGTGCCAGCAGTCTCGACAGGGTTGACACCGGG. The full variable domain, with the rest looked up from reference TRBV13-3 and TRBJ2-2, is EAAVTQSPRSKVAVTGGKVTLSCHQTNNHDYMYWYRQDTGHGLRLIHYSYVADSTEKGDIPDGYKASRPSQENFSLILELASLSQTAVYFCASSLDRVDTGQLYFGEGSKLTVL.

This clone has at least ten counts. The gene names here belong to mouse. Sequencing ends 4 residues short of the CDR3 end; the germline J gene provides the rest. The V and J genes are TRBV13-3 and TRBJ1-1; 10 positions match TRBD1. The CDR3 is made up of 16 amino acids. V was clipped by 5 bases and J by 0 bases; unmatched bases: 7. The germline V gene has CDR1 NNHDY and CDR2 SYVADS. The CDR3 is CASSRDRGPANTEVFF. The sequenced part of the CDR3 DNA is TGTGCCAGCAGCCGGGACAGGGGTCCTGCAAACACA.

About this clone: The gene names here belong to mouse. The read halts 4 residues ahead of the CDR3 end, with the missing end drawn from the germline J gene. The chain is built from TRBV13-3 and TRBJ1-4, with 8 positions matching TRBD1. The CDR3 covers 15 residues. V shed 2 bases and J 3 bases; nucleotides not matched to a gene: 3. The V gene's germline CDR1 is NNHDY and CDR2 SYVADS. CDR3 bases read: TGTGCCAGCAGTGAAAACAGGGGGACCAACGAA. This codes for CASSENRGTNE. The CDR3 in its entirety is CASSENRGTNERLFF.

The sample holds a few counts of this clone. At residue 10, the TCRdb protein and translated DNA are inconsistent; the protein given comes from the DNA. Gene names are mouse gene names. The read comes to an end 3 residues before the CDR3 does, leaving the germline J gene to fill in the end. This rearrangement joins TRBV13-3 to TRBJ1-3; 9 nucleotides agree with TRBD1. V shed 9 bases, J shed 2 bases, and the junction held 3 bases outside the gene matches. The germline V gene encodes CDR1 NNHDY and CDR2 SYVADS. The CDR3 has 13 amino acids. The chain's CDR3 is CANRDRAGNTLYF. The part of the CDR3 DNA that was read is TGTGCCAACCGGGACAGGGCTGGAAATACG.

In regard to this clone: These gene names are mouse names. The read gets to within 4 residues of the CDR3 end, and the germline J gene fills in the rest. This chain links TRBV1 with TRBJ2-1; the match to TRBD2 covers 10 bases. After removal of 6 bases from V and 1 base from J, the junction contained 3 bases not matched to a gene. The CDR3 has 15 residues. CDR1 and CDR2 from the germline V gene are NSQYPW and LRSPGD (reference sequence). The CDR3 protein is CTCRTGGRNYAEQFF. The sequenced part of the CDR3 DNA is TGCACCTGCAGGACTGGGGGGAGGAACTATGCT.

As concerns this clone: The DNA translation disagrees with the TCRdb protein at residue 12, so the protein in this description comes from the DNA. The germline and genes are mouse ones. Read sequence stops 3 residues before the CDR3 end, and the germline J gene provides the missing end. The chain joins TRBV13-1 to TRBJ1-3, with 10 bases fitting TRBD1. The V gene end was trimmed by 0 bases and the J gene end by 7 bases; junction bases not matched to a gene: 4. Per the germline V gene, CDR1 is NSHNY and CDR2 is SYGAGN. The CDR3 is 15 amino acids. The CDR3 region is CASSDVEGQGNTLYF. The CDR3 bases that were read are TGTGCCAGCAGTGATGTAGAGGGACAGGGGAATACG.

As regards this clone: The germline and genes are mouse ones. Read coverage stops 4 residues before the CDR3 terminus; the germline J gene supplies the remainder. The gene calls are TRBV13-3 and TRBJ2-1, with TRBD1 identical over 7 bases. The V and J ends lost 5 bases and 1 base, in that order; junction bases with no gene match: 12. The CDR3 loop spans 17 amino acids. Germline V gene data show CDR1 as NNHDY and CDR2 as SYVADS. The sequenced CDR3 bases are TGTGCCAGCAGGTCCCGGGACAGTTCCAAAAACTATGCT. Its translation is CASRSRDSSKNYA. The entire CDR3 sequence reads CASRSRDSSKNYAEQFF.

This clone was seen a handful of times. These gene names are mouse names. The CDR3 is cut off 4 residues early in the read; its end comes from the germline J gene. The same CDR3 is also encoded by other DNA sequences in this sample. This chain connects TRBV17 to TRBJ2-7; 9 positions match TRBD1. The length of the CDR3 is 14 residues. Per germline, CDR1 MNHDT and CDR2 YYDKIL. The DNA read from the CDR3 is TGTGCTAGCAGTAGAGGACAGGGGGGTTAT. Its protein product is CASSRGQGGY. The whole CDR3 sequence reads CASSRGQGGYEQYF.

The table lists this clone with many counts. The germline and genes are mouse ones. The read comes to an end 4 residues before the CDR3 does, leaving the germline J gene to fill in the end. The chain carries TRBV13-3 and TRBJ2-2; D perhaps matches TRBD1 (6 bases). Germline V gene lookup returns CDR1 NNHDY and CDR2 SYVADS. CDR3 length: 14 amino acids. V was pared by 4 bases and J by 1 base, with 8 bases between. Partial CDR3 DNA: TGTGCCAGCAGTCCGGACAGAAACACCGGG. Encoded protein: CASSPDRNTG. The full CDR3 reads CASSPDRNTGQLYF.

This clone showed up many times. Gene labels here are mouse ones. The CDR3 is CASSIPRGEVFF. Incomplete CDR3 DNA: TGTGCCAGCAGTATCCCCAGGGGA. V is TRBV19 and J is TRBJ1-1; a weak D match, TRBD1 (6 bases). Sequencing ends 4 residues short of the CDR3 end; the germline J gene provides the rest. Germline loops: CDR1 FNHDT, CDR2 SITEND (reference sequence). The CDR3 has 12 residues.

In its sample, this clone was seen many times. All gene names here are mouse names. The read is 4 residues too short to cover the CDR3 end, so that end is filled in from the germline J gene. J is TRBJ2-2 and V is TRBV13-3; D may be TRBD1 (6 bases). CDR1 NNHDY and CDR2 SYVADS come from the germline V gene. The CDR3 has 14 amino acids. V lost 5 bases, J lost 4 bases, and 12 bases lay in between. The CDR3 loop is CASSYRVPTGQLYF. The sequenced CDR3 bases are TGTGCCAGCAGCTACAGGGTTCCCACCGGG.

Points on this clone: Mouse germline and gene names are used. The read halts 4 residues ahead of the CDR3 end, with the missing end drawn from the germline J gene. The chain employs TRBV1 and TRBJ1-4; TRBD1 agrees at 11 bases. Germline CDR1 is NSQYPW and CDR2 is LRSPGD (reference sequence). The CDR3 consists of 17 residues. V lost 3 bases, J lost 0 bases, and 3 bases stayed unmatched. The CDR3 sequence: CTCSAPGQGVSNERLFF. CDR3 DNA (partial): TGCACCTGCAGTGCGCCGGGACAGGGGGTTTCCAACGAA.

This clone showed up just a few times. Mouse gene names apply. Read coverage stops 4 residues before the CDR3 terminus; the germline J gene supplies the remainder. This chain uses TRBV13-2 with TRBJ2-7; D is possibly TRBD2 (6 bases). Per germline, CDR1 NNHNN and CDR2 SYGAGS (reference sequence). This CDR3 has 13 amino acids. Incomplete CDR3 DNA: TGTGCCAGCGGTGATGCAGCTGGGGAT. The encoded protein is CASGDAAGD. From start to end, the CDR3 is CASGDAAGDEQYF.

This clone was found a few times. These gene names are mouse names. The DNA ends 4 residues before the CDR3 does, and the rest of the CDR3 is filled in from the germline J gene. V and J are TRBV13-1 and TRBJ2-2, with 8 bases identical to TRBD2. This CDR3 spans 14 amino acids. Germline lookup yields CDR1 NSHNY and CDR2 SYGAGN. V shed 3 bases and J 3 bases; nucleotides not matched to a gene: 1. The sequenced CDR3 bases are TGTGCCAGCAGTGCTGGGGGGCACACCGGG. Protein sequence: CASSAGGHTG. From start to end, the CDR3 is CASSAGGHTGQLYF.

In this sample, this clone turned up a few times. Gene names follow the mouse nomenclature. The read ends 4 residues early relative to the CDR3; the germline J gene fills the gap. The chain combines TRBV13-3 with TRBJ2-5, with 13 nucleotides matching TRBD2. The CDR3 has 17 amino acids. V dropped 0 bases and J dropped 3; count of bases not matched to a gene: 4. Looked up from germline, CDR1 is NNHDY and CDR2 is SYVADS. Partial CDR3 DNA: TGTGCCAGCAGTGATGGGACTGGGGGGGCTCGACAAGAC. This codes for CASSDGTGGARQD. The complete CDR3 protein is CASSDGTGGARQDTQYF.

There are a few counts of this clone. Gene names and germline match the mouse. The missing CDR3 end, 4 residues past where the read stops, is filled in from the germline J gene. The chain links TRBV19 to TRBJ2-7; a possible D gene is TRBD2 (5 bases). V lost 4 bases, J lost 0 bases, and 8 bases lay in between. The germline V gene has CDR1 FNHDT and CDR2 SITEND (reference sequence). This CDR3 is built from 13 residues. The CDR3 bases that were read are TGTGCCAGCAGTTTGGGGTTCTCCTAT. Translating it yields CASSLGFSY. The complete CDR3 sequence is CASSLGFSYEQYF.